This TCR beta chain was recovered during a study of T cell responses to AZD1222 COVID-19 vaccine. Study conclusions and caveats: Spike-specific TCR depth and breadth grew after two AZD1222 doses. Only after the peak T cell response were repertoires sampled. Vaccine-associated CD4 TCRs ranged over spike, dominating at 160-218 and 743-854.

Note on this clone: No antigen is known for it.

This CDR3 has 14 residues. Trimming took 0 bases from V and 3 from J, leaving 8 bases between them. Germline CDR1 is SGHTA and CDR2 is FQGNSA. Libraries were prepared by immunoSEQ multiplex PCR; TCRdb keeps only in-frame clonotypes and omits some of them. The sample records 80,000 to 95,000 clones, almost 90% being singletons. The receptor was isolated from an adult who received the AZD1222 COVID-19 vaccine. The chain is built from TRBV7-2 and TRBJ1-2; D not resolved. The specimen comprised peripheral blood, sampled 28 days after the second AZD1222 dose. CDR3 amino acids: CASSLAGIDYGYTF. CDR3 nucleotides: TGTGCCAGCAGCTTAGCAGGGATAGACTATGGCTACACCTTC.